Listed below are T cell receptor beta chains from one sample, sequenced in a study of blood T cell repertoires in COVID-19. Here immunoSEQ multiplex PCR was the method, and the copy in TCRdb shows in-frame clones only, minus some. Among tens of thousands of clones, 75% to 90% were seen once, and the ten largest hold about 1%. Sequenced: peripheral blood. The source of these receptors is a human donor in a cohort sampled during active COVID-19. The CDR3 runs from the conserved cysteine through the conserved F or W. A D gene is named only where the DNA matches it firmly.

cdr3_aa: CASSFGGRATYNEQFF; v_call: TRBV5-1; j_call: TRBJ2-1; d_call: TRBD2
cdr3_aa: CASSTHYSGTDTQYF; v_call: TRBV6-6; j_call: TRBJ2-3; d_call: -
cdr3_aa: CASSLEAAGGYEQYF; v_call: TRBV27; j_call: TRBJ2-7; d_call: -
cdr3_aa: CASSVTGQGTYEQYF; v_call: TRBV9; j_call: TRBJ2-7; d_call: TRBD1
cdr3_aa: CASSLTGSSYNEQFF; v_call: TRBV7-9; j_call: TRBJ2-1; d_call: -
cdr3_aa: CASRDRQGSLIEAFF; v_call: TRBV19; j_call: TRBJ1-1; d_call: TRBD1
cdr3_aa: CASSFKRTTYNEQFF; v_call: TRBV3-1/TRBV3-2; j_call: TRBJ2-1; d_call: -
cdr3_aa: CASREDIPYEQYF; v_call: TRBV6-5; j_call: TRBJ2-7; d_call: TRBD2
cdr3_aa: CASSLDRDSTDTQYF; v_call: TRBV5-1; j_call: TRBJ2-3; d_call: -
cdr3_aa: CSVERGGSYNEQFF; v_call: TRBV29-1; j_call: TRBJ2-1; d_call: -
cdr3_aa: CASSDGLAGTYNEQFF; v_call: TRBV6-4; j_call: TRBJ2-1; d_call: TRBD2
cdr3_aa: CASSPVGTGSQETQYF; v_call: TRBV7-7; j_call: TRBJ2-5; d_call: -
cdr3_aa: CASSLGASGRPQYNEQFF; v_call: TRBV5-1; j_call: TRBJ2-1; d_call: TRBD2
cdr3_aa: CASSSEAVTYEQYF; v_call: TRBV6-5; j_call: TRBJ2-7; d_call: -
cdr3_aa: CASSQTGLAGSKQFF; v_call: TRBV27; j_call: TRBJ2-1; d_call: TRBD2
cdr3_aa: CASSLVSSRGEAFF; v_call: TRBV5-4; j_call: TRBJ1-1; d_call: -
cdr3_aa: CATSREGTTSYEQYF; v_call: TRBV15; j_call: TRBJ2-7; d_call: TRBD2
cdr3_aa: CASSIDRGTSGSTDTQYF; v_call: TRBV19; j_call: TRBJ2-3; d_call: TRBD2
cdr3_aa: CATSRDGRDSNEQFF; v_call: TRBV15; j_call: TRBJ2-1; d_call: -
cdr3_aa: CASSSDRNTEAFF; v_call: TRBV6-5; j_call: TRBJ1-1; d_call: -